The 29 T cell receptor beta chains reported below all come from one sample, sequenced in a study of graft-versus-host responses after intestinal transplantation (dated by TCRdb to the early 2020s). Library prep was done by the immunoSEQ multiplex PCR assay. As stored in TCRdb, this immuneACCESS dataset retains in-frame rearrangements with V and J assigned. A fraction of the clones does not appear; measured against another copy, unresolved V genes explain less than half of the discrepancy, and the remainder lacks a known reason. In all, the sample holds some 25,000 clones, and roughly nine tenths of those were seen once. The ten largest clonotypes hold roughly 2.1% of the sample. The sequences come from PBMCs, collected 38 to 40 days after intestinal transplant. The receptor set was obtained from a human patient who received an intestinal transplant, so some T cells may come from the graft donor.

The chain employs TRBV4-1 and TRBJ2-7; D perhaps matches TRBD1 (6 bases). V shed 4 bases and J shed 0 bases, with 10 bases lying between them. Per the germline V gene, CDR1 is MGHRA and CDR2 is YSYEKL. This CDR3 is 14 amino acids long. In nucleotides, the CDR3 is TGCGCCAGCAGCCCCGCGACAGGCTCCTACGAGCAGTACTTC. Protein: CASSPATGSYEQYF.

The chain combines TRBV12-5 with TRBJ2-5, with D tentatively TRBD1 (6 bases). This CDR3 is built from 14 residues. Germline-derived CDR1 and CDR2 are LGHNT and FRNRAP. Trimming pared 7 bases from V and 0 bases from J, leaving 12 bases between. CDR3 sequence: CASDPQGYQETQYF. The CDR3 DNA follows: TGTGCTAGTGATCCCCAGGGGTACCAAGAGACCCAGTACTTC.

The table lists this clone with a count of one. The chain combines TRBV19 with TRBJ1-2; 9 nucleotides line up with TRBD1. Germline loops: CDR1 LNHDA, CDR2 SQIVND (reference sequence). With 1 base clipped from V and 10 bases from J, the junction kept 4 bases outside the gene matches. The CDR3 consists of 13 residues. CDR3 sequence (DNA): TGTGCCAGTAGTATAGTGGGGACAGGGCCCTACACCTTC. It translates to CASSIVGTGPYTF.

As to this clone: Its ends do not fully match the called genes, so a read error is possible. Additional DNA sequences in this sample encode the identical CDR3. The chain links TRBV11-2 to TRBJ2-7; D is undetermined. The CDR3 totals 15 residues. CDR1 and CDR2 from the germline V gene are SGHAT and FQNNGV. In DNA, the CDR3 is TGTGCCAGCAGCTTAGAGACTCACGAGTCCTATGAGCAGTACTTC. Translated: CASSLETHESYEQYF.

This clone was seen only once. The rearrangement uses TRBV9 and TRBJ2-5; 15 bases agree with TRBD2. Germline CDR1 is SGDLS and CDR2 is YYNGEE. After removal of 4 bases from V and 5 bases from J, the junction contained 6 bases not matched to a gene. The CDR3 extends over 16 amino acids. The chain's CDR3 is CASSSGLAGGWETQYF. In nucleotides, the CDR3 is TGTGCCAGCAGCTCCGGACTAGCGGGAGGGTGGGAGACCCAGTACTTC.

The rearrangement joins TRBV20-1 to TRBJ2-1; D remains ambiguous. Trimming pared 3 bases from V and 7 bases from J, leaving 7 bases between. In germline, CDR1 is DFQATT, CDR2 SNEGSKA (reference sequence). The CDR3 runs 11 residues. CDR3 in amino acids: CSARSVNEQFF. The CDR3 DNA sequence: TGCAGTGCTAGGTCGGTTAATGAGCAGTTCTTC.

For this clone: This same CDR3 is encoded by further DNA sequences in the sample. The rearrangement joins TRBV27 to TRBJ2-3, with 9 bases identical to TRBD1. Germline-derived CDR1 and CDR2 are MNHEY and SMNVEV (reference sequence). This CDR3 spans 18 amino acids. Trimming took 11 bases from V and 0 from J; bases not matched to a gene: 18. The CDR3 sequence is CAATGGTGSQTSTDTQYF. DNA of the CDR3: TGTGCCGCAACAGGGGGGACAGGGTCACAGACTAGCACAGATACGCAGTATTTT.

The rearrangement uses TRBV19 and TRBJ1-1; D unresolved. Trimming shortened V by 5 bases and J by 1 base, and 5 bases separated the two germline ends. Looked up from germline, CDR1 is LNHDA and CDR2 is SQIVND (reference sequence). The CDR3 consists of 12 residues. CDR3 nucleotide sequence: TGTGCCAGTAGTCGCAAGAACACTGAAGCTTTCTTT. It encodes CASSRKNTEAFF.

The chain has TRBV25-1 and TRBJ1-2; no definite D call. Trimming cost V 4 bases and J 4 bases, with 10 bases left between them. CDR1 is MGHDK, CDR2 SYGVNS, per germline. The CDR3 sequence is 13 residues long. This CDR3 reads CASSALRSYGYTF. The CDR3 region has the DNA TGTGCCAGCAGTGCCCTACGGAGCTATGGCTACACCTTC.

The chain uses TRBV7-8 and TRBJ1-2; no firm D call. Germline values: CDR1 SGHVS, CDR2 FQNEAQ. The CDR3 length is 17 residues. The V end was cut by 2 bases, the J end by 0 bases, with 16 bases between. CDR3 residues: CASSLYLSDLTNYGYTF. CDR3 sequence (DNA): TGTGCCAGCAGCTTATACTTGTCAGATCTAACTAACTATGGCTACACCTTC. The entire variable domain, with the rest obtained from reference TRBV7-8 and TRBJ1-2, is as follows: GAGVSQSPRYKVAKRGQDVALRCDPISGHVSLFWYQQALGQGPEFLTYFQNEAQLDKSGLPSDRFFAERPEGSVSTLKIQRTQQEDSAVYLCASSLYLSDLTNYGYTFGSGTRLTVV.

This chain uses TRBV19 with TRBJ2-1, with D possibly matching TRBD2 (6 bases). Germline lookup yields CDR1 LNHDA and CDR2 SQIVND (reference sequence). V shed 0 bases and J shed 0 bases, with 9 bases lying between them. The CDR3 covers 16 residues. CDR3 nucleotide sequence: TGTGCCAGTAGTATAGATGGGGGGAGCTCCTACAATGAGCAGTTCTTC. It specifies CASSIDGGSSYNEQFF.

About this clone: This CDR3 is also generated by other DNA sequences in the sample. The chain has TRBV5-1 and TRBJ2-7; 8 nucleotides line up with TRBD2. Looked up from germline, CDR1 is SGHRS and CDR2 is YFSETQ. Trimming at V came to 0 bases and at J to 1 base, leaving 9 bases not matched to a gene. The CDR3 has 17 amino acids. CDR3 sequence reads: CASSLAGRASGSYEQYF. The CDR3 DNA is TGCGCCAGCAGCTTGGCGGGGCGGGCTAGCGGGTCCTACGAGCAGTACTTC.

The chain recombines TRBV28 with TRBJ2-1, with TRBD2 matching over 7 bases. V shed 11 bases and J 2 bases; nucleotides not matched to a gene: 6. Germline CDR1 MDHEN, CDR2 SYDVKM. The CDR3 spans 13 residues. In DNA form, the CDR3 reads TGTGCCGTGCGGGAGAACCCCTACAATGAGCAGTTCTTC. This sequence encodes CAVRENPYNEQFF.

The chain employs TRBV15 and TRBJ2-5; weak D call: TRBD1 (6 bases). The V end lost 9 bases, the J end lost 7 bases, and 24 bases lay between the germline ends. The CDR3 totals 15 residues. Germline CDR1 and CDR2: LNHNV and YYDKDF (reference sequence). CDR3 sequence (DNA): TGTGCCACTAAACCCTCAGGGGCAGCACCTCTGACCCAGTACTTC. Translating it yields CATKPSGAAPLTQYF.

This clone was detected only once. CDR3 protein: CASSQDRVLAGEYTGELFF. DNA for the CDR3: TGCGCCAGCAGCCAAGATAGGGTTTTAGCGGGGGAATACACCGGGGAGCTGTTTTTT. V is TRBV4-3 and J is TRBJ2-2, with 9 nucleotides matching TRBD2. The CDR3 contains 19 residues. The trim removed 0 bases at V and 3 bases at J, leaving 11 bases unmatched. CDR1 and CDR2 (germline): LGHNA, YSLEER.

The chain is built from TRBV21-1 and TRBJ2-1; the table's D call, TRBD2, has no DNA check behind it. TRBV21-1 is a pseudogene. The length of the CDR3 is 15 residues. CDR3 nucleotides: TGTGCCAGCAGCAAAAGGACTAGCGGAAACAATGAGCAGTTCTTC. Protein: CASSKRTSGNNEQFF.

This clone came up once. The chain is built from TRBV4-3 and TRBJ2-1, with a possible D match to TRBD2 (5 bases). Germline CDR1 LGHNA, CDR2 YSLEER. The CDR3 is 13 residues long. Between the trimmed V and J ends, which lost 1 base and 9 bases, there was a span of 10 bases. The CDR3 nucleotides read TGCGCCAGCAGCCAAGGCCAGACTACTGAGCAGTTCTTC. Translated, it gives CASSQGQTTEQFF.

V is TRBV19 and J is TRBJ2-3; 7 nucleotides align to TRBD2. This CDR3 has 15 amino acids. Germline loops: CDR1 LNHDA, CDR2 SQIVND (reference sequence). V was pared by 3 bases and J by 2 bases, with 5 bases of the junction left unmatched. The CDR3: CASSIFLAATDTQYF. CDR3 in DNA: TGTGCCAGTAGTATTTTCCTAGCGGCCACAGATACGCAGTATTTT.

This clone was recorded once. The chain carries TRBV25-1 and TRBJ2-1, with D unclear. V was trimmed by 2 bases and J by 14 bases, leaving 13 bases between them. Germline loops: CDR1 MGHDK, CDR2 SYGVNS. The CDR3 totals 12 residues. The CDR3 coding sequence is TGTGCCAGCAGTGAAGGTTTAGCAGGAAAGTTCTTC. It encodes CASSEGLAGKFF.

This clone was counted a few times. The chain couples TRBV15 to TRBJ2-7, with a tentative D call TRBD2 (6 bases). The CDR3 totals 12 residues. Germline-derived CDR1 and CDR2 are LNHNV and YYDKDF (reference sequence). V gave up 8 bases and J gave up 4 bases, with 12 bases separating them. DNA of the CDR3: TGTGCCACCCGGGAGAGGGGATACGAGCAGTACTTC. It is translated as CATRERGYEQYF. The entire variable domain, with the rest obtained from reference TRBV15 and TRBJ2-7, is as follows: DAMVIQNPRYQVTQFGKPVTLSCSQTLNHNVMYWYQQKSSQAPKLLFHYYDKDFNNEADTPDNFQSRRPNTSFCFLDIRSPGLGDTAMYLCATRERGYEQYFGPGTRLTVT.

This clone was seen only once. The chain has TRBV5-1 and TRBJ2-7; D remains ambiguous. Looked up from germline, CDR1 is SGHRS and CDR2 is YFSETQ. CDR3 length: 15 amino acids. Trimming removed 3 bases at V and 3 bases at J, with 16 bases between. The CDR3 sequence is CASSSYLILGYEQYF. CDR3 DNA: TGCGCCAGCAGCTCGTATTTGATACTGGGCTACGAGCAGTACTTC. The whole variable domain, remainder taken from reference TRBV5-1 and TRBJ2-7, is KAGVTQTPRYLIKTRGQQVTLSCSPISGHRSVSWYQQTPGQGLQFLFEYFSETQRNKGNFPGRFSGRQFSNSRSEMNVSTLELGDSALYLCASSSYLILGYEQYFGPGTRLTVT.

The J gene is TRBJ2-2, the V gene TRBV5-4, with 8 bases aligning to TRBD1. V was pared by 0 bases and J by 5 bases, with 9 bases of the junction left unmatched. Germline V gene lookup returns CDR1 SGHNT and CDR2 YYREEE (reference sequence). CDR3 length: 17 residues. The CDR3 DNA reads as TGTGCCAGCAGCTTGGTATCAGGGGGCAGGAGGACCGGGGAGCTGTTTTTT. Protein sequence: CASSLVSGGRRTGELFF.

The chain has TRBV11-2 and TRBJ2-1; D possibly uses TRBD1 or TRBD2 (7 bases each). CDR3 length: 19 residues. CDR1 is SGHAT, CDR2 FQNNGV, per germline. The V end was cut by 4 bases, the J end by 8 bases, with 30 bases between. CDR3 nucleotides: TGTGCCAGCAGCTCCCTGGGGGCCACGGGGGAGGGCCAGGGGGATGAGCAGTTCTTC. This codes for CASSSLGATGEGQGDEQFF. The full variable domain, in which reference TRBV11-2 and TRBJ2-1 provide the parts outside the CDR3, is EAGVAQSPRYKIIEKRQSVAFWCNPISGHATLYWYQQILGQGPKLLIQFQNNGVVDDSQLPKDRFSAERLKGVDSTLKIQPAKLEDSAVYLCASSSLGATGEGQGDEQFFGPGTRLTVL.

Remarks on this clone: The junction departs from germline at one end; a sequencing error may be responsible. The chain joins TRBV2 to TRBJ1-3, with D maybe TRBD1 (5 bases). The CDR3 has 17 residues. Looked up from germline, CDR1 is SNHLY and CDR2 is FYNNEI. The CDR3 coding sequence is TGTGCCAGCGTGGAGTCCCCAGGGACTTTTAAGGGAAACACCATATGTTTT. It codes for CASVESPGTFKGNTICF.

The J gene is TRBJ2-2, the V gene TRBV9; 8 positions agree with TRBD1. This CDR3 is 14 amino acids long. Trimming cost V 3 bases and J 6 bases; bases outside gene matches: 4. The V gene's germline CDR1 is SGDLS and CDR2 YYNGEE. The CDR3 DNA follows: TGTGCCAGCAGCGAAGACAGGGGTTCCGGGGAGCTGTTTTTT. Amino acids: CASSEDRGSGELFF.

As to this clone: The same CDR3 arises from other DNA sequences in this sample as well. The gene calls are TRBV28 and TRBJ2-1; 10 bases fit TRBD2. With 4 bases clipped from V and 1 base from J, the junction kept 10 bases outside the gene matches. The V gene's germline CDR1 is MDHEN and CDR2 SYDVKM. The CDR3 consists of 18 residues. CDR3 in DNA: TGTGCCAGCAGTTCAATCCAGCGGGAGGGTCGGTCCTACAATGAGCAGTTCTTC. It specifies CASSSIQREGRSYNEQFF.

The V call is TRBV11-2, the J call TRBJ1-5, with no clear D. Per the germline V gene, CDR1 is SGHAT and CDR2 is FQNNGV. This CDR3 contains 17 residues. V was shortened by 4 bases and J by 7 bases, with 23 bases between the two germline ends. The CDR3 reads CASSSPPYTGEEQPQHF. Written as DNA, the CDR3 is TGTGCCAGCAGCTCACCACCATACACGGGAGAGGAACAGCCCCAGCATTTT.

This clone was detected only once. The V call is TRBV4-1, the J call TRBJ1-5; D is ambiguous. Trimming shortened V by 0 bases and J by 2 bases, and 8 bases separated the two germline ends. Germline-derived CDR1 and CDR2 are MGHRA and YSYEKL. This CDR3 spans 15 amino acids. The CDR3 region is CASSQDQIGNQPQHF. The CDR3 DNA reads as TGCGCCAGCAGCCAAGACCAGATTGGCAATCAGCCCCAGCATTTT.

The V gene is TRBV4-3, the J gene TRBJ1-2, with TRBD1 identical over 12 bases. With V trimmed by 3 bases and J by 4 bases, 18 bases remained unmatched. This CDR3 has 20 amino acids. Germline values: CDR1 LGHNA, CDR2 YSLEER. CDR3 protein: CASSHVTARGTGGAGYGYTF. DNA of the CDR3: TGCGCCAGCAGCCATGTAACCGCCCGAGGGACAGGGGGCGCTGGCTATGGCTACACCTTC.